Listed below are T cell receptor beta chains from one sample, sequenced in a study of Tregs in tolerant kidney transplant recipients. Data came from immunoSEQ multiplex PCR; TCRdb stores just in-frame clones and leaves some out. Among about 110,000 clones listed, nearly 90% were seen once. The input for sequencing was CD4+ T cells from blood, taken before the transplant. Receptors were obtained from a human donor who received a combined kidney and bone marrow transplant. Each CDR3 is given with its conserved first and last residue. The D gene is left open where the match is weak. Not every row has a clone size; where given, it reads once, few, many or a size class.

v_call	j_call	d_call	clone_size	cdr3_nt	cdr3_aa
TRBV11-2	TRBJ2-7	-	few	TGTGCCAGCAGCTCCCTCCTTACAGGGTCCTACGAGCAGTACTTC	CASSSLLTGSYEQYF
TRBV29-1	TRBJ2-3	-	-	TGCAGCGTTGAAGATCCAAGGTCCGGGGGTACGCAGTATTTT	CSVEDPRSGGTQYF
TRBV28	TRBJ2-7	-	-	TGTGCCAGCAGTCAGGGGTACGAGCAGTACTTC	CASSQGYEQYF
TRBV5-1	TRBJ1-4	TRBD1	-	TGCGCCAGCAGCCCAAACAGGGGCCATAATGAAAAACTGTTTTTT	CASSPNRGHNEKLFF
TRBV19	TRBJ1-2	-	-	TGTGCCAGTAGTAGGGGGCAGGACGGCTATGGCTACACCTTC	CASSRGQDGYGYTF
TRBV15	TRBJ1-6	-	-	TGTGCCACCAGCAGAGATGGGGGGAGCGAATCACCCCTCCACTTT	CATSRDGGSESPLHF
TRBV15	TRBJ2-3	TRBD1	-	TGTGCCACCAGCAGAGTTCAGGGGGCGCGCACAGATACGCAGTATTTT	CATSRVQGARTDTQYF
TRBV6-5	TRBJ2-7	-	-	TGTGCCAGCATGAGGGTCCACGAGCAGTACTTC	CASMRVHEQYF
TRBV13	TRBJ2-1	-	-	TGTGCCAGCAGCAAGCGGCCCGCCCTGGACAATGAGCAGTTCTTC	CASSKRPALDNEQFF
TRBV30	TRBJ1-1	TRBD1	-	TGTGCCTGGAGCAACAGGGGGAACACTGAAGCTTTCTTT	CAWSNRGNTEAFF
TRBV7-2	TRBJ2-5	TRBD2	-	TGTGCCAGCAGCCAAAGACTAGCGGGGTTGGAGACCCAGTACTTC	CASSQRLAGLETQYF
TRBV7-9	TRBJ2-7	TRBD2	-	TGTGCCAGCAGCTTTTGGACTAGCGGGATCGAAGAGCAGTACTTC	CASSFWTSGIEEQYF
TRBV5-1	TRBJ1-1	-	-	TGCGCCAGCAGCTTGACGGGAACTGAAGCTTTCTTT	CASSLTGTEAFF
TRBV27	TRBJ2-5	TRBD2	-	TGTGCCAGCAGTCAAACAACCGGGACTAGCTCTACCCAGTACTTC	CASSQTTGTSSTQYF
TRBV25-1	TRBJ1-5	-	few	TGTGCCAGCAGTGATGGCCAGGGCAATCAGCCCCAGCATTTT	CASSDGQGNQPQHF
TRBV15	TRBJ1-4	-	-	TGTGCCACCAGCAGAGATAGGCGGGGGGGAGTTAATGAAAAACTGTTTTTT	CATSRDRRGGVNEKLFF
TRBV27	TRBJ1-1	-	-	TGTGCCAGCAGGTCTAAGGCCCAGCCGGGAGCTTTCTTT	CASRSKAQPGAFF
TRBV2	TRBJ2-3	TRBD2	-	TGTGCCAGCAGGAGAGCGGGAGGGGGCACAGATACGCAGTATTTT	CASRRAGGGTDTQYF
TRBV5-1	TRBJ2-3	TRBD1	once	TGCGCCAGCAGCCCCCGGGACAGGTTAAGCACAGATACGCAGTATTTT	CASSPRDRLSTDTQYF
TRBV5-4	TRBJ1-2	-	-	TGTGCCAGCAGCTTGACAGGGCCCTATGGCTACACCTTC	CASSLTGPYGYTF
TRBV11-2	TRBJ2-3	TRBD2	-	TGTGCCAGCAGCTCAGTACGGGGGGGTGTGACAGATACGCAGTATTTT	CASSSVRGGVTDTQYF
TRBV5-1	TRBJ2-7	-	-	TGCGCCAGCAGCTTGGTTCCATCTAACTACGAGCAGTACTTC	CASSLVPSNYEQYF
TRBV7-7	TRBJ2-7	-	-	TGTGCCAGCAGCTCCGGTTCGCAGGCCGGAGGGGAGCAGTACTTC	CASSSGSQAGGEQYF
TRBV19	TRBJ2-5	-	-	TGTGCCAGTAAGGTTCAGGACCAAGAGACCCAGTACTTC	CASKVQDQETQYF
TRBV6-1	TRBJ2-2	-	once	TGTGCCACCGTGGGCGACCCGAACACCGGGGAGCTGTTTTTT	CATVGDPNTGELFF
TRBV10-1	TRBJ2-6	TRBD1	-	TGCGCCAGCAGTGAGTCTAGGGGGCATGGGGCCAACGTCCTGACTTTC	CASSESRGHGANVLTF
TRBV28	TRBJ1-2	-	-	TGTGCCAGCAGTTCCCACACAGGGTCCCCTGGCTACACCTTC	CASSSHTGSPGYTF